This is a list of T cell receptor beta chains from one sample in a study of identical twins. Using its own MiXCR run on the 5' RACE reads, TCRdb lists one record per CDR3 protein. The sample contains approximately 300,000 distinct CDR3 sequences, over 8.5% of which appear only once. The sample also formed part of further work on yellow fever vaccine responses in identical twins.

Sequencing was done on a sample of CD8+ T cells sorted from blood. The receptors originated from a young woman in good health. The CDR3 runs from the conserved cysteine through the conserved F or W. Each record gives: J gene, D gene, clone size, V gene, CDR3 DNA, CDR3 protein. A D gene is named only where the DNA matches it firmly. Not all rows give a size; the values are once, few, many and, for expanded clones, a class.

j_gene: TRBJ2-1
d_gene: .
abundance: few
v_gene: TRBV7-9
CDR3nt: TGTGCCAGCAGCTTACTAGTGGCCAGGGAGCAGTTCTTC
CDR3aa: CASSLLVAREQFF

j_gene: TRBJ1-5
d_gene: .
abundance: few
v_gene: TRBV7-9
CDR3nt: TGTGCCAGCAGCTCCCGGGGAGATAGCAATCAGCCCCAGCATTTT
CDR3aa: CASSSRGDSNQPQHF

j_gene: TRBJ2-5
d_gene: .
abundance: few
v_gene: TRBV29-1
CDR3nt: TGCAGCGTTGAAGACAGAAACCAAGAGACCCAGTACTTC
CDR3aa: CSVEDRNQETQYF

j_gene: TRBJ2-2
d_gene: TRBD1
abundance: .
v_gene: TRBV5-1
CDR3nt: TGCGCCAGCAGCACTGAACAGGGGGCGCTTACCGGGGAGCTGTTTTTT
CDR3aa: CASSTEQGALTGELFF

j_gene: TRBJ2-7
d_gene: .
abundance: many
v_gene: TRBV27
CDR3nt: TGTGCCAGCAGCTCCTATTACGAGCAGTACTTC
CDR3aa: CASSSYYEQYF

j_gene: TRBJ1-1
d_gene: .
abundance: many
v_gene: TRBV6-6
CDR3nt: TGTGCCAGCAGCCGGGACCTGAACACTGAAGCTTTCTTT
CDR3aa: CASSRDLNTEAFF

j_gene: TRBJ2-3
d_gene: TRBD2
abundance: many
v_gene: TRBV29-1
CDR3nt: TGCAGCGTGGCGACTAGCCCAGATACGCAGTATTTT
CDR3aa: CSVATSPDTQYF

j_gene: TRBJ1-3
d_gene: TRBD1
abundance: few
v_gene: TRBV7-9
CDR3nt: TGTGCCAGCAGCTCGACAGGGGAGAACTCTGGAAACACCATATATTTT
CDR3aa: CASSSTGENSGNTIYF

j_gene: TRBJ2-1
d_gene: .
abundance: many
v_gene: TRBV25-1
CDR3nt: TGTGCCAGCAGTGAGGTTTCAGGGGATGAGCAGTTCTTC
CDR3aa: CASSEVSGDEQFF

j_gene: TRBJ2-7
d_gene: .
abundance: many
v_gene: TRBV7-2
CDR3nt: TGTGCCAGCAGCACCCTCTTCCGGGGGAGCTACGAGCAGTACTTC
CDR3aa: CASSTLFRGSYEQYF

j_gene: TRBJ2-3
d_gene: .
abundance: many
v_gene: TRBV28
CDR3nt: TGTGCCAGCCAGTCCGGTCCAGATACGCAGTATTTT
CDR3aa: CASQSGPDTQYF

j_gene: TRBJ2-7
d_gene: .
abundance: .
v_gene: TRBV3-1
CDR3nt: TGTGCCAGCAGCCAACCTCAATCCTACGAGCAGTACTTC
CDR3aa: CASSQPQSYEQYF

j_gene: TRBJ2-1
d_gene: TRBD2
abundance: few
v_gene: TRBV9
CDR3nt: TGTGCCAGCAGCGTATATCTAGCGGGGGCCGACAATGAGCAGTTCTTC
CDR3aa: CASSVYLAGADNEQFF

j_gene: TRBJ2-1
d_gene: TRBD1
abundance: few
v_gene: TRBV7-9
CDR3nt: TGTGCCAGCAGCGCGACAGGGTCCGTTGAGCAGTTCTTC
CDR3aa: CASSATGSVEQFF

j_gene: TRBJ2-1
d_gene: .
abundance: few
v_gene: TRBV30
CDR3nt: TGTGCCTACGAGGCCGTCGGAGAGCAGTTCTTC
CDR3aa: CAYEAVGEQFF

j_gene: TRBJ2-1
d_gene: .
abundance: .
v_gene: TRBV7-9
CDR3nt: TGTGCCACTGACTACTACAATGAGCAGTTCTTC
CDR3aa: CATDYYNEQFF

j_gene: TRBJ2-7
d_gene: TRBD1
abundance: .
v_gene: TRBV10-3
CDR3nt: TGTGCCATCAGTGAGACAGGGGTTACCCATTACGAGCAGTACTTC
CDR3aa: CAISETGVTHYEQYF

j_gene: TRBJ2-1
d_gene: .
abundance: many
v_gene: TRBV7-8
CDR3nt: TGTGCCAGCAGCTTAGATTTTATGGGGCAGTTCTTC
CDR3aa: CASSLDFMGQFF

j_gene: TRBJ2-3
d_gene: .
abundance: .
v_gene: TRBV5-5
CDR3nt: TGTGCCAGCAGCTTAGGACAGCGCCGCACAGATACGCAGTATTTT
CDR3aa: CASSLGQRRTDTQYF

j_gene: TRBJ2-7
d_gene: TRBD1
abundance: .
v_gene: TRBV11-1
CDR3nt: TGTGCCAGCAGCTTAGTTAGGAACACAGGGGATTCGTTCTCCTACGAGCAGTACTTC
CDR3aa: CASSLVRNTGDSFSYEQYF

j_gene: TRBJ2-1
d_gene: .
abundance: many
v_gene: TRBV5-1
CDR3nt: TGCGCCAGCAGGTCCCCCGGGGTTGGGTCCTACAATGAGCAGTTCTTC
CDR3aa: CASRSPGVGSYNEQFF

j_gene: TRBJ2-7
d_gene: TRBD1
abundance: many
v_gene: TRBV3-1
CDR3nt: TGTGCCAGCAGGCAAACAGACAGGGCCTACGAGCAGTACTTC
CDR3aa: CASRQTDRAYEQYF

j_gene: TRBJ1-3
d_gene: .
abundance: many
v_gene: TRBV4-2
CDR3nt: TGTGCCAGCAGCCAGAACCCGTCCGGAAACACCATATATTTT
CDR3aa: CASSQNPSGNTIYF

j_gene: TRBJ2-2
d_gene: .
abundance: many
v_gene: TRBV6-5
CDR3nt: TGTGCCAGCAGTTATTTACAGGCCGCGAACACCGGGGAGCTGTTTTTT
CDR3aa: CASSYLQAANTGELFF

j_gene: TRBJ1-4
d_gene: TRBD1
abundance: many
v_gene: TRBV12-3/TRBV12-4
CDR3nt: TGTGCCAGCACCCCGGACAGGGCGTTCGAAAAACTGTTTTTT
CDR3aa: CASTPDRAFEKLFF

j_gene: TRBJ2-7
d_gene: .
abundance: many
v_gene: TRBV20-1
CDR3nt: TGCAGTGCTAGAGATTCGTGGCAGGGCGCACCCTACGAGCAGTACTTC
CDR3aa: CSARDSWQGAPYEQYF

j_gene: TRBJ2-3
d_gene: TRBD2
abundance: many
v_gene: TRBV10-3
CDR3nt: TGTGCCATCAGTTCCGGGACTAGCGACACAGATACGCAGTATTTT
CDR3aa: CAISSGTSDTDTQYF

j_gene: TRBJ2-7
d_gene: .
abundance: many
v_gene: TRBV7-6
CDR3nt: TGTGCCAGCAGCTTAGCGGCGAGCTACGAGCAGTACTTC
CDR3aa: CASSLAASYEQYF

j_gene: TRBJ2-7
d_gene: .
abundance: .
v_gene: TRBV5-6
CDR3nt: TGTGCCAGCAGCTTGGGGGTCTATACCTACGAGCAGTACTTC
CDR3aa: CASSLGVYTYEQYF

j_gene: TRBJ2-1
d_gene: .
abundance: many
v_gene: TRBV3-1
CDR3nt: TGTGCCAGCAGCCAAGATCTTTCTCTGTCCTCAGTGTTCTTC
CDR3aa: CASSQDLSLSSVFF

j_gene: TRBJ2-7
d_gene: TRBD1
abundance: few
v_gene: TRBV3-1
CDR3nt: TGTGCCAGCAGCCAATTAGATGGGCGGACAGGTTCCTACGAGCAGTACTTC
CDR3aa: CASSQLDGRTGSYEQYF

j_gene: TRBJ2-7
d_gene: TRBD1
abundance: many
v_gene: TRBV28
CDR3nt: TGTGCCAGCAGGGGGGACAGGAGAGAGCAGTACTTC
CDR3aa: CASRGDRREQYF

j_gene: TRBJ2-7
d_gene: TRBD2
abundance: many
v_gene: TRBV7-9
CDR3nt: TGTGCCAGCAGCTGGAGCGGGAGTTACGAGCAGTACTTC
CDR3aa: CASSWSGSYEQYF

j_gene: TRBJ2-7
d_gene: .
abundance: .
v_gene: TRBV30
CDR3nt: TGTGCCTGGTGGGGCCAGGGCAGCTACGAGCAGTACTTC
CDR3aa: CAWWGQGSYEQYF

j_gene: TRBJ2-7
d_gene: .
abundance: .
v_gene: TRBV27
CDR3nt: TGTGCCAGCAGCGACGGGGGTCCCGCGTTAGAGCAGTACTTC
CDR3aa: CASSDGGPALEQYF

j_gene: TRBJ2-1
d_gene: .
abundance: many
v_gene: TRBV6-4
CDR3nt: TGTGCCAGCAGTGATTCTAGCCACAATGAGCAGTTCTTC
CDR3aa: CASSDSSHNEQFF

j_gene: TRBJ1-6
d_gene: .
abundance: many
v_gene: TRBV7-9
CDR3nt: TGTGCCAGCAGCTTAGGTAATTCACCCCTCCACTTT
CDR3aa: CASSLGNSPLHF